Following are 8 T cell receptor beta chains from one sample sequenced in a study of T cells in Graves' hyperthyroidism and ophthalmopathy (dated by TCRdb to between 2018 and 2021). The method was multiplex PCR. Sequenced using an Illumina HiSeq 2000. The TCR beta CDR3 regions were amplified from RNA transcripts. A first-round RT-PCR of the TCR CDR3 used the HTBI primer set with the Qiagen OneStep RT-PCR kit. TCRdb itself trimmed the public reads at Q25 with fastp, ran MiXCR and retained productive beta chains. CDR3 protein sequences are deduplicated, and each keeps its most common genes and DNA. The sample table lists more than 500,000 distinct CDR3 sequences, 16% of them with a count of one. The ten largest clones take up approximately 30% of the sample. The sample taken for sequencing was blood. The receptors shown here come from a woman under 40 with Graves' ophthalmopathy.

The chain combines TRBV30 with TRBJ2-2, with D perhaps matching TRBD2 (6 bases). This CDR3 region has 15 residues. Looked up from germline, CDR1 is GTSNPN and CDR2 is SVGIG (reference sequence). Trimming removed 5 bases at V and 4 bases at J, with 17 bases between. The CDR3 nucleotides read TGTGCCTGGGCCGTTTCGGGAGTGCGCACCGGGGAGCTGTTTTTT. The encoded protein is CAWAVSGVRTGELFF.

The genes are TRBV16 and TRBJ1-2; possible D gene TRBD1, 5 bases. V was cut by 1 base and J by 3 bases, with 12 bases left in between. This CDR3 comprises 15 residues. Germline V gives CDR1 KGHSY, CDR2 FQNENV. The CDR3: CASSQLGLGDYGYTF. The CDR3 bases are TGTGCCAGCAGCCAATTGGGCTTGGGGGACTATGGCTACACCTTC. Variable domain in full (rest from reference TRBV16 and TRBJ1-2): GEEVAQTPKHLVRGEGQKAKLYCAPIKGHSYVFWYQQVLKNEFKFLISFQNENVFDETGMPKERFSAKCLPNSPCSLEIQATKLEDSAVYFCASSQLGLGDYGYTFGSGTRLTVV.

V and J are TRBV7-2 and TRBJ1-3, with D maybe TRBD1 (6 bases). V dropped 1 base and J dropped 8 bases, with 12 bases sitting between them. Germline V CDR1 and CDR2: SGHTA, FQGNSA. The CDR3 has 14 residues. DNA for the CDR3: TGTGCCAGCAGCTTAGTCCTACAGGGACACACCATATATTTT. Residues: CASSLVLQGHTIYF.

This clonotype was picked up many times. This chain links TRBV20-1 with TRBJ2-3, with 7 bases fitting TRBD2. This CDR3 has 13 amino acids. CDR1 is DFQATT, CDR2 SNEGSKA, per germline (reference sequence). The junction had 6 bases not matched to a gene; V was cut back by 5 bases and J by 4 bases. The CDR3 spells CSALAGVPDTQYF. DNA for the CDR3: TGCAGTGCTCTGGCGGGAGTACCAGATACGCAGTATTTT.

Only a few counts were recorded for this clonotype. V usage is TRBV5-4 and J usage is TRBJ1-1; D uncertain. The CDR3 totals 16 residues. Germline-derived CDR1 and CDR2 are SGHNT and YYREEE (reference sequence). The V end lost 6 bases, the J end lost 6 bases, and 24 bases lay between the germline ends. CDR3 nucleotides: TGTGCCAGCAACGCCCAAGCATCGGGGTTTTCAGCTGAAGCTTTCTTT. The encoded protein is CASNAQASGFSAEAFF.

The chain combines TRBV10-3 with TRBJ2-1; 10 bases are shared with TRBD2. J lost 4 bases, V lost 8 bases, and 17 bases had no gene match. Germline V CDR1 and CDR2: ENHRY, SYGVKD. The CDR3 covers 18 residues. The CDR3 region is CAIGPSGSPNEGYNEQFF. CDR3 in DNA: TGTGCCATCGGACCTAGCGGGAGCCCAAACGAGGGTTACAATGAGCAGTTCTTC.

The rearrangement links TRBV9 to TRBJ2-3; D is possibly TRBD1 (6 bases). Germline V gene lookup returns CDR1 SGDLS and CDR2 YYNGEE. This CDR3 contains 14 residues. Between the trimmed V and J ends, which lost 4 bases and 3 bases, there was a span of 12 bases. The CDR3: CASSPRQVTDTQYF. DNA of the CDR3: TGTGCCAGCAGCCCTAGACAGGTGACAGATACGCAGTATTTT.

The table lists this clonotype with a few counts. The chain has TRBV18 and TRBJ2-4; tentative D call: TRBD1 (6 bases). There are 15 residues in the CDR3. Germline values: CDR1 KGHSH, CDR2 LQKENI. V was trimmed by 3 bases and J by 8 bases, leaving 17 bases between them. CDR3 sequence reads: CASSPGLGRGDIQYF. For the CDR3, the DNA is TGTGCCAGCTCACCCGGGTTGGGCAGGGGTGACATTCAGTACTTC.